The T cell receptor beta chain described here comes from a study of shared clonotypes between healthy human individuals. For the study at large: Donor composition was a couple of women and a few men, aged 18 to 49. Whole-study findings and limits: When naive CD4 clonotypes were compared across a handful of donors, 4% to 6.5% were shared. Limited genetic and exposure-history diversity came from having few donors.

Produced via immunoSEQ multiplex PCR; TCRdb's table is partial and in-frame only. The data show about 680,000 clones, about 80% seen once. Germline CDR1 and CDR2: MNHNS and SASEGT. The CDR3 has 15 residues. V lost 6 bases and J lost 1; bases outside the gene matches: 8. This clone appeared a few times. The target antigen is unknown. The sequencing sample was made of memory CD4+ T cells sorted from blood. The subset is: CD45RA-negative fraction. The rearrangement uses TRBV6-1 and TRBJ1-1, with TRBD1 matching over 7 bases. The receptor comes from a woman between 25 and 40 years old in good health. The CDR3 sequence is CASSTYRTGNTEAFF. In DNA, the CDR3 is TGTGCCAGCAGCACATACCGGACAGGGAACACTGAAGCTTTCTTT.